These 17 T cell receptor beta chains were all obtained from the same sample, sequenced in a study of blood T cell repertoires in COVID-19. Here immunoSEQ multiplex PCR was the method, and the copy in TCRdb shows in-frame clones only, minus some. This sample yields about 410,000 clones, of which approximately 89% are seen a single time; about 1.6% belongs to the top ten. The sequenced sample consisted of peripheral blood. The source is a woman aged 40-49 years with COVID-19, enrolled during active disease.

The sample holds one count of this clone. The chain has TRBV5-1 and TRBJ1-1, with 8 bases aligning to TRBD1. Looked up from germline, CDR1 is SGHRS and CDR2 is YFSETQ. V shed 3 bases, J shed 4 bases, and the junction held 5 bases outside the gene matches. CDR3 length: 14 residues. The CDR3 sequence: CASSSITGGTEAFF. The CDR3 bases are TGCGCCAGCAGCTCTATAACAGGGGGCACTGAAGCTTTCTTT. Using reference TRBV5-1 and TRBJ1-1 for the parts outside the CDR3, the full variable domain is KAGVTQTPRYLIKTRGQQVTLSCSPISGHRSVSWYQQTPGQGLQFLFEYFSETQRNKGNFPGRFSGRQFSNSRSEMNVSTLELGDSALYLCASSSITGGTEAFFGQGTRLTVV.

This sequence joins TRBV28 and TRBJ2-2, with D tentatively TRBD2 (6 bases). Trimming cost V 6 bases and J 1 base, with 9 bases left between them. The CDR3 runs to 14 residues. Germline V gives CDR1 MDHEN, CDR2 SYDVKM. Here the CDR3 DNA reads TGTGCCAGCAGATTGGGGGGGAACACCGGGGAGCTGTTTTTT. It is translated as CASRLGGNTGELFF.

The gene calls are TRBV7-2 and TRBJ2-1; the match to TRBD2 covers 10 bases. CDR3 length: 15 residues. Germline CDR1 reads SGHTA; CDR2 reads FQGNSA. V lost 5 bases and J lost 3; bases outside the gene matches: 4. The CDR3 here is CASSDSGGIYNEQFF. The CDR3, as DNA: TGTGCCAGCAGCGATAGCGGGGGGATCTACAATGAGCAGTTCTTC.

The J gene is TRBJ2-1, the V gene TRBV4-3; no reliable D call. The V and J ends lost 0 bases and 10 bases respectively, with 16 bases between them. Germline V CDR1 and CDR2: LGHNA, YSLEER. The CDR3 consists of 15 residues. The CDR3 nucleotides read TGCGCCAGCAGCCAAGAGGTTAGGCAGGCCGCGGAGCAGTTCTTC. Translated, it gives CASSQEVRQAAEQFF.

The V gene is TRBV25-1, the J gene TRBJ1-2; maybe TRBD1 (6 bases). Trimming removed 4 bases from V and 8 bases from J, with 11 bases in between. CDR3 length equals 12 residues. Per germline, CDR1 MGHDK and CDR2 SYGVNS. Here the CDR3 reads CASSVGGVGYTF. The CDR3 DNA follows: TGTGCCAGCAGTGTAGGGGGTGTCGGCTACACCTTC.

The rearrangement joins TRBV6-5 to TRBJ1-2; TRBD1 matches at 8 bases. With 0 bases clipped from V and 5 bases from J, the junction kept 8 bases outside the gene matches. CDR1 is MNHEY, CDR2 SVGAGI, per germline. CDR3 length equals 16 residues. The CDR3 sequence is CASSYSTGEVRYGYTF. The CDR3 DNA follows: TGTGCCAGCAGTTACTCGACAGGGGAAGTTCGGTATGGCTACACCTTC.

V usage is TRBV27 and J usage is TRBJ2-3; D unclear. Trimming took off 0 bases at V and 0 bases at J, with 16 bases between the two ends. Germline V gene data show CDR1 as MNHEY and CDR2 as SMNVEV (reference sequence). CDR3 length: 18 residues. The CDR3 reads CASSLSILKQASTDTQYF. The CDR3, as DNA: TGTGCCAGCAGTTTATCTATCCTGAAGCAGGCGAGCACAGATACGCAGTATTTT.

The CDR3 nucleotides are TGTGCCAGCAGCTTAATGGGGACTTCCTACAATGAGCAGTTCTTC. Translating gives CASSLMGTSYNEQFF. The gene calls are TRBV7-2 and TRBJ2-1; possibly TRBD2 for D (6 bases). V was shortened by 2 bases and J by 1 base, with 9 bases between the two germline ends. The CDR3 extends over 15 amino acids. Germline CDR1 SGHTA, CDR2 FQGNSA.

This chain links TRBV27 with TRBJ2-3; D remains ambiguous. CDR3 size: 14 residues. V lost 2 bases to trimming and J lost 0 bases, with 6 bases between them. From germline, CDR1 is MNHEY and CDR2 SMNVEV (reference sequence). The CDR3 loop reads CASSLGASTDTQYF. The CDR3 nucleotides read TGTGCCAGCAGTTTAGGAGCCAGCACAGATACGCAGTATTTT.

The V call is TRBV5-1, the J call TRBJ1-1, with D possibly matching TRBD1 (5 bases). V was shortened by 2 bases and J by 4 bases, with 12 bases between the two germline ends. This CDR3 is 14 amino acids long. The germline CDR1 and CDR2 sequences are SGHRS and YFSETQ. DNA for the CDR3: TGCGCCAGCAGCTTTGTTGGGGCGGCCACTGAAGCTTTCTTT. Translated: CASSFVGAATEAFF.

The chain employs TRBV6-2 or TRBV6-3 and TRBJ2-4, with D tentatively TRBD2 (6 bases). The CDR3 loop spans 13 amino acids. Germline CDR1 MNHEY, CDR2 SVGEGT. The V end was cut by 4 bases, the J end by 10 bases, with 14 bases between. The DNA of the CDR3 is TGTGCCAGCAGTTCCGGGACTGAAGTAATTCAGTACTTC. It specifies CASSSGTEVIQYF.

The chain couples TRBV2 to TRBJ1-1; maybe TRBD1 (5 bases). The CDR3 has 14 amino acids. The V end lost 6 bases, the J end lost 4 bases, and 15 bases lay between the germline ends. Germline CDR1 and CDR2: SNHLY and FYNNEI. The CDR3 loop reads CASSPRGGITEAFF. CDR3 bases: TGTGCCAGCAGCCCAAGGGGAGGGATCACTGAAGCTTTCTTT.

V usage is TRBV3-1 (or the pseudogene TRBV3-2) and J usage is TRBJ2-7, with 8 bases matching TRBD2. This CDR3 comprises 20 residues. The ends lost 4 bases at V and 7 bases at J; junction bases unmatched: 27. Germline V gives CDR1 LGHDT, CDR2 YNNKEL (reference sequence). The DNA of the CDR3 is TGTGCCAGCAGCCCCCGACCAGAGGGGGAAGCGGGAGATGGAACGGGTGAGCAGTACTTC. Translating it yields CASSPRPEGEAGDGTGEQYF.

The J gene is TRBJ1-1, the V gene TRBV5-5; D is undetermined. The CDR3 has 11 residues. Trimming removed 7 bases from V and 1 base from J, with 5 bases in between. Per germline, CDR1 SGHKS and CDR2 YYEKEE (reference sequence). CDR3 loop: CASRRNTEAFF. CDR3 sequence (DNA): TGTGCCAGCCGGAGGAACACTGAAGCTTTCTTT. Supplemented by reference TRBV5-5 and TRBJ1-1, the full variable domain reads DAGVTQSPTHLIKTRGQQVTLRCSPISGHKSVSWYQQVLGQGPQFIFQYYEKEERGRGNFPDRFSARQFPNYSSELNVNALLLGDSALYLCASRRNTEAFFGQGTRLTVV.

CDR3 residues: CASRTLQGRGDTEAFF. The CDR3 DNA is TGTGCCAGCAGAACCCTACAGGGGCGGGGGGACACTGAAGCTTTCTTT. The chain joins TRBV27 to TRBJ1-1, with TRBD1 matching 7 bases. V was pared by 6 bases and J by 3 bases, with 13 bases of the junction left unmatched. Germline CDR1 MNHEY, CDR2 SMNVEV (reference sequence). The CDR3 runs 16 residues.

The V call is TRBV3-1 (or the pseudogene TRBV3-2), the J call TRBJ2-3, with 7 bases aligning to TRBD1. The CDR3 extends over 11 amino acids. V gave up 4 bases and J gave up 14 bases; unmatched junction bases: 6. Germline V CDR1 and CDR2: LGHDT, YNNKEL (reference sequence). CDR3 in amino acids: CASSPDRAWYF. The CDR3 region has the DNA TGTGCCAGCAGCCCTGACAGGGCTTGGTATTTT.

The chain's CDR3 is CATSGTAGGYTF. The CDR3 DNA is TGTGCCACCAGCGGAACAGCTGGGGGCTACACCTTC. J is TRBJ1-2 and V is TRBV24-1; D uncertain. Germline CDR1 KGHDR, CDR2 SFDVKD. This CDR3 has 12 amino acids. The germline V and J ends were trimmed by 7 bases and 8 bases, with 13 bases remaining between them.